This passage covers 20 T cell receptor beta chains from one sample sequenced in a study of T cells in Graves' hyperthyroidism and ophthalmopathy. TCR beta CDR3 regions were amplified from RNA. The HTBI primer set served for first-round RT-PCR of the TCR CDR3. TCRdb re-derived calls from the multiplex PCR reads in MiXCR, one entry per CDR3 protein. The table records nearly 250,000 distinct CDR3 sequences, approximately 25% of them present only once. Specimen: blood. These receptor sequences come from a woman aged 40 to 49 with Graves' ophthalmopathy.

This clonotype was picked up many times. The chain recombines TRBV6-1 with TRBJ1-1; a weak D match, TRBD1 (5 bases). Trimming shortened V by 6 bases and J by 5 bases, and 19 bases separated the two germline ends. This CDR3 spans 15 amino acids. The germline CDR1 and CDR2 sequences are MNHNS and SASEGT. CDR3 region: CASSPPLTGSTEAFF. The CDR3 DNA is TGTGCCAGCAGCCCGCCCCTTACAGGTTCTACTGAAGCTTTCTTT.

Many counts were recorded for this clonotype. The chain recombines TRBV6-5 with TRBJ2-7, with D possibly being TRBD1 (6 bases). Germline V gene sequence: CDR1 MNHEY, CDR2 SVGAGI. The CDR3 has 11 residues. Deletions cut 6 bases from V and 5 bases from J, with 8 bases between. The CDR3 DNA reads as TGTGCCAGCAGACGACAGGACGAGCAGTACTTC. Its protein is CASRRQDEQYF.

This clonotype has a count of ten or more. The J gene is TRBJ2-7, the V gene TRBV28; perhaps TRBD1 as D (6 bases). V dropped 4 bases and J dropped 2 bases, with 12 bases sitting between them. Per germline, CDR1 MDHEN and CDR2 SYDVKM. The CDR3 covers 14 residues. The CDR3 region has the DNA TGTGCCAGCAGTTCAGGGGTCGGTCCCTACGAGCAGTACTTC. Its translation: CASSSGVGPYEQYF.

This clonotype was observed many times. Possible read error: a much larger clone is one base away. This chain links TRBV16 with TRBJ1-5; possible D gene TRBD1, 5 bases. V was trimmed by 2 bases and J by 0 bases, leaving 8 bases between them. The CDR3 is made up of 15 amino acids. Germline V gene lookup returns CDR1 KGHSY and CDR2 FQNENV. The CDR3 is CASSQRGISNQPQHF. The CDR3 DNA reads TGTGCCAGCAGCCAACGGGGCATTAGCAATCAGCCCCAGCATTTT.

The genes are TRBV7-6 and TRBJ2-7; tentatively, D is TRBD2 (6 bases). The CDR3 runs 14 residues. CDR1 and CDR2 (germline): SGHVS, FNYEAQ. V was pared by 5 bases and J by 3 bases, with 14 bases between. The CDR3 DNA follows: TGTGCCAGCAGCCCCGCCTCCGGGGGCTACGAGCAGTACTTC. Encoded protein: CASSPASGGYEQYF.

This clonotype was counted at least ten times. V gene TRBV2 combines with J gene TRBJ2-5; D is unresolved. The CDR3 contains 15 residues. Looked up from germline, CDR1 is SNHLY and CDR2 is FYNNEI. Trimming shortened V by 2 bases and J by 0 bases, and 10 bases separated the two germline ends. The CDR3 loop is CASSETQTYQETQYF. CDR3 nucleotide sequence: TGTGCCAGCAGTGAAACCCAAACGTACCAAGAGACCCAGTACTTC.

This clonotype was observed many times. The germline gene is not matched at one end of the junction; a read error may be the cause. The genes are TRBV12-3 or TRBV12-4 and TRBJ2-2, with TRBD2 as a possible D gene (5 bases). This CDR3 region has 13 residues. The CDR3 loop is CASSSGNTRELFF. CDR3 DNA sequence: TGTGCCAGCAGCTCCGGGAACACCCGGGAGCTGTTTTTT.

The chain couples TRBV6-2 or TRBV6-3 to TRBJ1-5, with D perhaps matching TRBD1 (6 bases). The ends were cut back, 4 bases at V and 11 bases at J, with 18 bases in the middle. The CDR3 covers 14 residues. From germline, CDR1 is MNHEY and CDR2 SVGEGT. CDR3 in amino acids: CASSSGTMSLAQHF. CDR3 nucleotides: TGTGCCAGCAGTTCCGGGACAATGAGCCTGGCCCAGCATTTT.

The V and J genes are TRBV29-1 and TRBJ2-5; TRBD2 aligns across 8 bases. The CDR3 is 13 amino acids. Germline V CDR1 and CDR2: SQVTM, ANQGSEA. The junction had 6 bases not matched to a gene; V was cut back by 4 bases and J by 5 bases. The CDR3 nucleotides are TGCAGCGTTGCCAGCGGGAGCACGGAGACCCAGTACTTC. Amino acid sequence: CSVASGSTETQYF.

Many counts were recorded for this clonotype. The chain joins TRBV6-2 or TRBV6-3 to TRBJ2-5; D perhaps matches TRBD1 (6 bases). Trimming pared 0 bases from V and 5 bases from J, leaving 16 bases between. The CDR3 consists of 16 residues. The germline V gene has CDR1 MNHEY and CDR2 SVGEGT. CDR3 loop: CASSYSGTPIQETQYF. DNA for the CDR3: TGTGCCAGCAGTTACTCGGGGACACCTATCCAGGAGACCCAGTACTTC.

This clonotype showed up many times. V gene TRBV11-2 combines with J gene TRBJ1-2; 7 positions match TRBD1. The junction had 10 bases not matched to a gene; V was cut back by 2 bases and J by 4 bases. Germline values: CDR1 SGHAT, CDR2 FQNNGV. CDR3 length equals 16 residues. The CDR3 region is CASSLLTGLTPYGYTF. CDR3 sequence (DNA): TGTGCCAGCAGCTTATTGACAGGGCTTACCCCCTATGGCTACACCTTC.

The rearrangement links TRBV24-1 to TRBJ2-5, with 7 bases identical to TRBD1. Per germline, CDR1 KGHDR and CDR2 SFDVKD. CDR3 length: 15 amino acids. V lost 4 bases and J lost 5; bases outside the gene matches: 9. The CDR3 DNA is TGTGCCACCAGTGACGACAGGGTGGTTGGGGAGACCCAGTACTTC. It yields the protein CATSDDRVVGETQYF.

The CDR3 spells CSALGLAGGGAQYF. The DNA of the CDR3 is TGCAGTGCCTTGGGACTAGCGGGTGGTGGGGCCCAGTACTTC. The chain has TRBV20-1 and TRBJ2-5, with 12 bases matching TRBD2. Trimming at V came to 6 bases and at J to 9 bases, leaving 11 bases not matched to a gene. In germline, CDR1 is DFQATT, CDR2 SNEGSKA (reference sequence). This CDR3 comprises 14 residues.

Many counts were recorded for this clonotype. This sequence joins TRBV29-1 and TRBJ2-5; 9 bases fit TRBD1. The CDR3 is made up of 15 amino acids. The trim removed 7 bases at V and 5 bases at J, leaving 14 bases unmatched. Germline V gene data show CDR1 as SQVTM and CDR2 as ANQGSEA. Written as DNA, the CDR3 is TGCAGCGGCAGCTGGGGGACAGGGCGTCAGGAGACCCAGTACTTC. Its protein product is CSGSWGTGRQETQYF.

This clonotype was counted many times. The chain is built from TRBV6-1 and TRBJ2-7; 8 bases fit TRBD1. V was pared by 2 bases and J by 3 bases, with 3 bases of the junction left unmatched. Germline V CDR1 and CDR2: MNHNS, SASEGT. The CDR3 sequence is 14 residues long. The CDR3 nucleotides read TGTGCCAGCAGTGAAACAGGGGGGAGCTACGAGCAGTACTTC. Protein sequence: CASSETGGSYEQYF.

This clonotype was observed at least ten times. The CDR3 sequence is CASSQVFGQGPYEQYF. CDR3 bases: TGTGCCAGCAGCCAGGTCTTCGGACAGGGACCTTACGAGCAGTACTTC. The chain carries TRBV14 and TRBJ2-7, with TRBD1 identical over 8 bases. V lost 3 bases and J lost 4; bases outside the gene matches: 11. Looked up from germline, CDR1 is SGHDN and CDR2 is FVKESK. This CDR3 comprises 16 residues.

The genes are TRBV6-2 or TRBV6-3 and TRBJ1-1; no clear D gene. Germline V gives CDR1 MNHEY, CDR2 SVGEGT. This CDR3 has 13 residues. Between the trimmed V and J ends, which lost 6 bases and 0 bases, there was a span of 8 bases. As DNA, the CDR3 is TGTGCCAGCAGACAATTCATGAACACTGAAGCTTTCTTT. This codes for CASRQFMNTEAFF.

This clonotype was found many times. V and J are TRBV9 and TRBJ1-2; 10 bases are a match to TRBD1. This CDR3 is 16 amino acids long. CDR1 SGDLS and CDR2 YYNGEE come from the germline V gene. With 4 bases clipped from V and 4 bases from J, the junction kept 10 bases outside the gene matches. The DNA of the CDR3 is TGTGCCAGCAGCAAGACAGGGGGCTCCTCCATCTATGGCTACACCTTC. Amino acids: CASSKTGGSSIYGYTF.

Many counts were recorded for this clonotype. The rearrangement links TRBV6-5 to TRBJ1-1; D is perhaps TRBD1 (5 bases). V was cut by 2 bases and J by 1 base, with 8 bases left in between. This CDR3 has 14 amino acids. Germline CDR1 MNHEY, CDR2 SVGAGI. The CDR3 region is CASSYEGWNTEAFF. The CDR3 DNA reads as TGTGCCAGCAGTTACGAGGGGTGGAACACTGAAGCTTTCTTT.

This clonotype has at least ten counts. Here the CDR3 reads CSAPDTLWEAFF. The CDR3 DNA reads TGCAGTGCCCCGGACACATTATGGGAAGCTTTCTTT. This chain links TRBV20-1 with TRBJ1-1; D might be TRBD1 (5 bases). This CDR3 has 12 residues. Trimming took off 6 bases at V and 8 bases at J, with 16 bases between the two ends. Looked up from germline, CDR1 is DFQATT and CDR2 is SNEGSKA (reference sequence).